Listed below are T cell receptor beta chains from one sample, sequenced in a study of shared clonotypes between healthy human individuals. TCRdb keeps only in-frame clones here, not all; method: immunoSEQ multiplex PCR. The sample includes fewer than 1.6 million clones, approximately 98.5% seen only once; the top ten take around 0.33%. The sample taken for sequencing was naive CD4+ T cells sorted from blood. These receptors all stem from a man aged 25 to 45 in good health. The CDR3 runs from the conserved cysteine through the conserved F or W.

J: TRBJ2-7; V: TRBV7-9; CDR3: CASSPTQGGPTYEQYF
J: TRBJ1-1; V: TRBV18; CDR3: CASSLARTTEAFF
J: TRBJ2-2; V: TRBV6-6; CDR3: CASSYSGMRELFF
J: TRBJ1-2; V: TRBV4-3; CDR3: CASSLLDRDGYGYTF
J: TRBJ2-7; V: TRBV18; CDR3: CASSPPANYEQYF
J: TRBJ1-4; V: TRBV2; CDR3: CASTRGDANEKLFF
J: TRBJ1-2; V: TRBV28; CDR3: CASSNRGANYGYTF
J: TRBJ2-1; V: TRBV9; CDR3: CASSVNPQSNEQFF
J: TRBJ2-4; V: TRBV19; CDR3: CASSPGLLAKNIQYF
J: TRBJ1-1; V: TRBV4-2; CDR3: CASSQDRGLNPEAFF
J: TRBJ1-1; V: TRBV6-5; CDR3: CASSRKLRMNTEAFF
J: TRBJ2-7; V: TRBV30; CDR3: CAWSFSVNSYEQYF
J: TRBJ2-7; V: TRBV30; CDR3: CAWRNRDRGYEQYF
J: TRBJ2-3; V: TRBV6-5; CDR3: CASRLSHTDTQYF
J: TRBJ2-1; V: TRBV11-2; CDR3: CASSSYRGQGTGYEQFF
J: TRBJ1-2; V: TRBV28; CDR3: CASRGGFANYGYTF
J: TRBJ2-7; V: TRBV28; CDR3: CASSLPGFSYEQYF
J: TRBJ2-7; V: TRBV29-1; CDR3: CNHDRGQQYF
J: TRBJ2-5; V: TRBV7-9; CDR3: CASSLPVDPGAETQYF
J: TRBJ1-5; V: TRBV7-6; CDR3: CASSPRTGVQPQHF
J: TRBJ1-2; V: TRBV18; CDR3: CASSPPTVYGYGYTF
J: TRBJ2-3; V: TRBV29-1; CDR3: CSVDLGGRTDTQYF
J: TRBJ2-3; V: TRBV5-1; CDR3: CASSLGTSAGTDTQYF
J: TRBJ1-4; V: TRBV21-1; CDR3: CASSKVEGWTNEKLFF
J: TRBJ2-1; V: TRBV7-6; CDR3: CASSLAGTENNEQFF
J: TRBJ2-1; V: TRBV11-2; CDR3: CASSLLAGGPYNEQFF
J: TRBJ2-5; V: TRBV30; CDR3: CAWSGGAPGPQYF
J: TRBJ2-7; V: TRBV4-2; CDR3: CASSQDVGEQYF
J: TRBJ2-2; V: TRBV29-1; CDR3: CSVAVSGLTGELFF
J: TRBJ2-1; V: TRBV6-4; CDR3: CASSHSSGRIYNEQFF
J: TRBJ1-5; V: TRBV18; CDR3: CASSRTGWGQPQHF
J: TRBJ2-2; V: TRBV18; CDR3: CASSPIAAGVRENTGELFF
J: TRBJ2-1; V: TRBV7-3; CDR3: CASRPGGRHLYNEQFF
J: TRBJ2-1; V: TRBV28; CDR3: CASTLRGSGYNEQFF
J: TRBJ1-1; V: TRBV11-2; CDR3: CASSLYSDGPEAFF
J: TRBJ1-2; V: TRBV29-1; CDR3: CSVEKGGRGGYTF
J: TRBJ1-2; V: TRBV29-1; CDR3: CSVEDEEVFYGYTF
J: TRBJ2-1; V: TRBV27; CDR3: CASSFSGTGGRFFTVRENEQFF
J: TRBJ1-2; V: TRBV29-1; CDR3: CSVTGQGILPYTF
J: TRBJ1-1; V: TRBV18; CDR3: CASSSRTGLRSVHTEAFF
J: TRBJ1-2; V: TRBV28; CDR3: CASSQARTESYGYTF
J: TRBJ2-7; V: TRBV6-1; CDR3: CASSRDTTYEQYF
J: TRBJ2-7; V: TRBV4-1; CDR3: CASSQALVAGISYEQYF